This entry lists 28 T cell receptor beta chains sequenced from one sample in a study of hypomethylating agent response in myelodysplastic syndrome (dated by TCRdb to the early 2020s). Library method: the immunoSEQ multiplex PCR assay. This is the immuneACCESS table as TCRdb keeps it, with only in-frame sequences that have V and J called. A part of the clones is gone; compared with another copy, unresolved V genes explain less than half, and the rest is unexplained. Counted in this sample were approximately 3,000 clones; less than 90% of them appeared once. Just under 20% of the sample belongs to the ten largest clones. The sample here was bone marrow, taken before or after starting hypomethylating agent treatment for myelodysplastic syndrome (not recorded which). The receptor set was obtained from a human donor with myelodysplastic syndrome.

The CDR3 nucleotides are TGTGCCAGCATCACCCCAGAGAATGATGAGCAGTTCTTC. Protein product: CASITPENDEQFF. This rearrangement joins TRBV28 to TRBJ2-1; D is unclear. Trimming left V 7 bases short and J 8 bases short, with 15 bases between. CDR3 length: 13 amino acids. Germline CDR1 and CDR2: MDHEN and SYDVKM.

The V call is TRBV6-1, the J call TRBJ2-3; 7 nucleotides match TRBD2. Germline V gene data show CDR1 as MNHNS and CDR2 as SASEGT. With 6 bases clipped from V and 2 bases from J, the junction kept 5 bases outside the gene matches. The CDR3 contains 14 residues. CDR3 coding DNA: TGTGCCAGCAGGCTGGGGGGGTCCACAGATACGCAGTATTTT. Translating gives CASRLGGSTDTQYF.

The CDR3 sequence is CASSQTSGSYEQYF. CDR3 DNA sequence: TGCGCCAGCAGCCAAACTAGCGGCTCCTACGAGCAGTACTTC. J is TRBJ2-7 and V is TRBV4-3; 8 positions agree with TRBD2. The CDR3 is 14 amino acids. With V trimmed by 2 bases and J by 0 bases, 0 bases remained unmatched. CDR1 and CDR2 from the germline V gene are LGHNA and YSLEER.

This chain uses TRBV5-1 with TRBJ1-1, with 8 bases identical to TRBD1. CDR1 and CDR2 (germline): SGHRS, YFSETQ. V trimming: 3 bases; J trimming: 3 bases; junction bases outside the gene matches: 7. The CDR3 length is 15 residues. CDR3 region: CASSSTGVADTEAFF. The DNA for the CDR3 is TGCGCCAGCAGCTCGACAGGGGTGGCGGACACTGAAGCTTTCTTT. Looking up the rest from reference TRBV5-1 and TRBJ1-1 gives the full variable domain: KAGVTQTPRYLIKTRGQQVTLSCSPISGHRSVSWYQQTPGQGLQFLFEYFSETQRNKGNFPGRFSGRQFSNSRSEMNVSTLELGDSALYLCASSSTGVADTEAFFGQGTRLTVV.

The rearrangement joins TRBV19 to TRBJ1-6; D is possibly TRBD1 (6 bases). V was clipped by 6 bases and J by 14 bases, with 23 bases between them. This CDR3 has 15 residues. The V gene's germline CDR1 is LNHDA and CDR2 SQIVND (reference sequence). The CDR3 protein is CASSSTGQAGVALHF. For the CDR3, the DNA is TGTGCCAGTAGCTCGACCGGGCAAGCAGGGGTGGCCCTCCACTTT. Based on the CDR3 plus reference TRBV19 and TRBJ1-6, the full variable domain is DGGITQSPKYLFRKEGQNVTLSCEQNLNHDAMYWYRQDPGQGLRLIYYSQIVNDFQKGDIAEGYSVSREKKESFPLTVTSAQKNPTAFYLCASSSTGQAGVALHFGNGTRLTVT.

On this clone itself: Compared with germline, one end of the junction differs, possibly owing to a read error. This rearrangement joins TRBV28 to TRBJ2-7; no clear D gene. Germline CDR1 MDHEN, CDR2 SYDVKM. This CDR3 spans 8 amino acids. The CDR3 loop reads CGLEEQYF. The DNA of the CDR3 is TGCGGCCTTGAGGAGCAGTACTTC.

The V and J genes are TRBV28 and TRBJ1-1; the match to TRBD1 covers 7 bases. V gave up 5 bases and J gave up 6 bases; unmatched junction bases: 6. Germline values: CDR1 MDHEN, CDR2 SYDVKM. This CDR3 comprises 13 residues. The CDR3 region is CASSAKTGSEAFF. CDR3 nucleotides: TGTGCCAGCAGTGCCAAGACAGGGTCTGAAGCTTTCTTT.

The chain employs TRBV6-1 and TRBJ2-2; D not resolved. This CDR3 is 12 amino acids long. The V gene lost 5 bases and the J gene lost 5 bases, with 6 bases spanning the gap. The germline V gene encodes CDR1 MNHNS and CDR2 SASEGT. CDR3: CASSRTTGELFF. The CDR3 DNA is TGTGCCAGCAGTAGAACGACCGGGGAGCTGTTTTTT.

The V gene is TRBV29-1, the J gene TRBJ2-7, with D perhaps matching TRBD2 (5 bases). This CDR3 is built from 11 residues. Germline values: CDR1 SQVTM, CDR2 ANQGSEA. The V end lost 7 bases, the J end lost 5 bases, and 12 bases lay between the germline ends. CDR3 amino acids: CSAAGYDEQYF. Here the CDR3 DNA reads TGCAGCGCCGCGGGCTATGACGAGCAGTACTTC.

The V and J genes are TRBV2 and TRBJ1-1, with D hard to call. This CDR3 contains 12 residues. Germline V gene lookup returns CDR1 SNHLY and CDR2 FYNNEI. The V end lost 3 bases, the J end lost 6 bases, and 8 bases lay between the germline ends. DNA of the CDR3: TGTGCCAGCAGTGAGTGGGGTCCTGAAGCTTTCTTT. Its protein product is CASSEWGPEAFF.

The J gene is TRBJ2-2, the V gene TRBV13; TRBD1 is a possible D gene (6 bases). This CDR3 is 15 amino acids long. Germline CDR1 PRHDT, CDR2 FYEKMQ (reference sequence). Trimming pared 0 bases from V and 1 base from J, leaving 6 bases between. The CDR3 nucleotides read TGTGCCAGCAGCTTAGGACAGGGGAACACCGGGGAGCTGTTTTTT. It translates to CASSLGQGNTGELFF. The full variable domain, rest sourced from reference TRBV13 and TRBJ2-2, is AAGVIQSPRHLIKEKRETATLKCYPIPRHDTVYWYQQGPGQDPQFLISFYEKMQSDKGSIPDRFSAQQFSDYHSELNMSSLELGDSALYFCASSLGQGNTGELFFGEGSRLTVL.

The V and J genes are TRBV11-3 and TRBJ1-5; D uncertain. The CDR3 is 13 amino acids. Between the trimmed V and J ends, which lost 7 bases and 1 base, there was a span of 8 bases. CDR1 is SGHNT, CDR2 YENEEA, per germline. For the CDR3, the DNA is TGTGCCAGCATCTTCTACAGCAATCAGCCCCAGCATTTT. Protein product: CASIFYSNQPQHF.

This clone was seen a single time. The V call is TRBV11-2, the J call TRBJ2-5; TRBD1 agrees at 7 bases. J gave up 1 base and V 5 bases, and 4 bases lay outside the gene matches. CDR3 length equals 14 residues. CDR1 and CDR2 from the germline V gene are SGHAT and FQNNGV. The CDR3 DNA reads as TGTGCCAGCAGCAGACAGGGCCTCCAAGAGACCCAGTACTTC. Protein: CASSRQGLQETQYF.

This rearrangement joins TRBV11-2 to TRBJ2-1; D unresolved. Trimming took off 5 bases at V and 5 bases at J, with 7 bases between the two ends. Germline CDR1 is SGHAT and CDR2 is FQNNGV. The CDR3 totals 12 residues. The CDR3 DNA follows: TGTGCCAGCAGCGGATGGAACAATGAGCAGTTCTTC. As protein: CASSGWNNEQFF.

The rearrangement links TRBV5-4 to TRBJ1-5; 7 bases are shared with TRBD1. Trimming cost V 0 bases and J 7 bases; bases outside gene matches: 4. Germline V gene sequence: CDR1 SGHNT, CDR2 YYREEE (reference sequence). CDR3 length: 14 amino acids. DNA for the CDR3: TGTGCCAGCAGCTTGGCAGGGGGAGAACAGCCCCAGCATTTT. Amino acids: CASSLAGGEQPQHF.

The rearrangement uses TRBV9 and TRBJ2-7; TRBD1 agrees at 7 bases. The V gene's germline CDR1 is SGDLS and CDR2 YYNGEE. The CDR3 loop spans 16 amino acids. V lost 4 bases and J lost 3; bases outside the gene matches: 13. Here the CDR3 DNA reads TGTGCCAGCAGCCCAACCCCGACAGGGATGGACTACGAGCAGTACTTC. Protein: CASSPTPTGMDYEQYF.

V usage is TRBV11-2 and J usage is TRBJ1-4; D is ambiguous. Germline CDR1 and CDR2: SGHAT and FQNNGV. The CDR3 runs 17 residues. V dropped 5 bases and J dropped 7 bases, with 23 bases sitting between them. The DNA of the CDR3 is TGTGCCAGCAGCCAAGATGGATTAGGCTTTGAAGGTGAAAAACTGTTTTTT. Its translation: CASSQDGLGFEGEKLFF.

This clone has a single count. The genes are TRBV11-3 and TRBJ1-1; D perhaps matches TRBD1 (6 bases). Germline CDR1 SGHNT, CDR2 YENEEA. V was trimmed by 5 bases and J by 1 base, leaving 11 bases between them. The CDR3 is 14 amino acids. The CDR3: CASSQQGENTEAFF. The CDR3, as DNA: TGTGCCAGCAGCCAACAGGGAGAGAACACTGAAGCTTTCTTT.

V is TRBV7-9 and J is TRBJ1-2; D not resolved. The CDR3 runs 10 residues. CDR1 and CDR2 (germline): SEHNR, FQNEAQ (reference sequence). The V and J ends lost 6 bases and 6 bases respectively, with 5 bases between them. CDR3 sequence: CASRGNGYTF. In DNA, the CDR3 is TGTGCCAGCAGGGGCAATGGCTACACCTTC. Together with reference TRBV7-9 and TRBJ1-2, the CDR3 gives the full variable domain: DTGVSQNPRHKITKRGQNVTFRCDPISEHNRLYWYRQTLGQGPEFLTYFQNEAQLEKSRLLSDRFSAERPKGSFSTLEIQRTEQGDSAMYLCASRGNGYTFGSGTRLTVV.

The rearrangement joins TRBV15 to TRBJ1-2, with D possibly matching TRBD1 (5 bases). Germline V gene data show CDR1 as LNHNV and CDR2 as YYDKDF (reference sequence). CDR3 length: 13 residues. Between the trimmed V and J ends, which lost 0 bases and 8 bases, there was a span of 10 bases. The CDR3 DNA follows: TGTGCCACCAGCAGAGAGGGGCGGTTGGGCTACACCTTC. Translation gives CATSREGRLGYTF.

The chain employs TRBV7-9 and TRBJ2-6; D tentatively fits TRBD1 or TRBD2 (5 bases each). Germline CDR1 reads SEHNR; CDR2 reads FQNEAQ (reference sequence). The length of the CDR3 is 13 residues. V lost 3 bases and J lost 12, with 12 bases in between. The CDR3 DNA is TGTGCCAGCAGCTTTAGAGGGGACGCCGTCCTGACTTTC. Translation gives CASSFRGDAVLTF.

The DNA for the CDR3 is TGTGCCACCAGCAGAGATGGGGGCACTGAAGCTTTCTTT. Protein: CATSRDGGTEAFF. This rearrangement joins TRBV15 to TRBJ1-1; D is perhaps TRBD1 (5 bases). The CDR3 totals 13 residues. The germline V and J ends were trimmed by 0 bases and 4 bases, with 6 bases remaining between them. Germline V gives CDR1 LNHNV, CDR2 YYDKDF (reference sequence).

V gene TRBV6-5 combines with J gene TRBJ2-7, with 8 bases matching TRBD2. Germline CDR1 is MNHEY and CDR2 is SVGAGI. The CDR3 is 14 residues long. V dropped 0 bases and J dropped 6; count of bases not matched to a gene: 4. The CDR3 is CASSYSGLASEQYF. CDR3 sequence (DNA): TGTGCCAGCAGTTACTCAGGACTAGCCTCCGAGCAGTACTTC.

This clone appeared once. The chain has TRBV5-1 and TRBJ2-2, with 15 bases lining up with TRBD2. CDR1 and CDR2 from the germline V gene are SGHRS and YFSETQ. The trim removed 4 bases at V and 4 bases at J, leaving 11 bases unmatched. The CDR3 spans 19 residues. The CDR3, as DNA: TGCGCCAGCAGCCATGGACTAGCGGGAGGGCATCAGAGCACCGGGGAGCTGTTTTTT. As protein: CASSHGLAGGHQSTGELFF.

The chain couples TRBV2 to TRBJ2-5, with TRBD1 as a possible D gene (6 bases). Judging by the DNA end, TRBJ2-7 fits better; the J call may be wrong. CDR1 and CDR2 from the germline V gene are SNHLY and FYNNEI. CDR3 size: 13 residues. In DNA, the CDR3 is TGTGCCAGCAGCCTAAGACAGGACGACGAGCAGTACTTC. It encodes CASSLRQDDEQYF.

The count of this clone is one. The chain has TRBV7-3 and TRBJ1-1; 9 bases are shared with TRBD1. Per germline, CDR1 SGHTA and CDR2 FQGTGA. This CDR3 spans 15 amino acids. The junction had 5 bases not matched to a gene; V was cut back by 5 bases and J by 1 base. The CDR3: CASSLTTGGNTEAFF. The CDR3 region has the DNA TGTGCCAGCAGCCTGACGACAGGGGGGAACACTGAAGCTTTCTTT.

V usage is TRBV7-3 and J usage is TRBJ2-3; either TRBD1 or TRBD2 may supply D (5 bases each). V was shortened by 4 bases and J by 6 bases, with 14 bases between the two germline ends. The germline CDR1 and CDR2 sequences are SGHTA and FQGTGA. CDR3 length equals 14 residues. The DNA of the CDR3 is TGTGCCAGCAGCTCGGGTGGGGGTAGGGATACGCAGTATTTT. This sequence encodes CASSSGGGRDTQYF.

The V call is TRBV10-3, the J call TRBJ2-7, with 7 bases lining up with TRBD1. Germline CDR1 reads ENHRY; CDR2 reads SYGVKD. J was trimmed by 5 bases and V by 5 bases; bases with no gene match: 3. The CDR3 runs to 12 residues. The CDR3 sequence is CAISTDRDEQYF. In DNA form, the CDR3 reads TGTGCCATCAGTACCGACAGGGACGAGCAGTACTTC.